This passage covers 16 T cell receptor beta chains from one sample sequenced in a study of early T cells in non-severe SARS-CoV-2 infection. TCRdb reanalysed the 5' RACE reads using MiXCR and keeps one entry per CDR3 protein. There are roughly 93,000 distinct CDR3 sequences in the sample; about 15% occur only once, and under 0.75% lies in the top ten. Sample: whole blood. These receptors all come from an adult who was a healthcare worker with PCR-confirmed SARS-CoV-2 infection or an uninfected control (not recorded which).

This clonotype was observed a handful of times. The chain couples TRBV6-5 to TRBJ2-7; 11 bases match TRBD2. Germline V gene lookup returns CDR1 MNHEY and CDR2 SVGAGI. The CDR3 runs 15 residues. The trim removed 10 bases at V and 1 base at J, leaving 9 bases unmatched. This CDR3 reads CATYRIAGGSYEQYV. The CDR3 bases are TGTGCCACTTATAGAATAGCGGGGGGGTCCTACGAGCAGTACGTC.

Only a few counts were recorded for this clonotype. The chain combines TRBV20-1 with TRBJ1-6; TRBD1 matches at 9 bases. V lost 6 bases, J lost 1 base, and 4 bases stayed unmatched. This CDR3 comprises 15 residues. The germline gives CDR1 DFQATT, CDR2 SNEGSKA (reference sequence). The CDR3 sequence: CSAGQGRSYNSPLHF. The CDR3 DNA follows: TGCAGTGCAGGACAGGGGAGGTCCTATAATTCACCCCTCCACTTT.

CDR3 sequence: CASRAGGNSYNEQFF. CDR3 coding DNA: TGTGCCAGCAGAGCAGGGGGAAACTCCTACAATGAGCAGTTCTTC. The chain links TRBV5-4 to TRBJ2-1; TRBD1 agrees at 7 bases. Germline loops: CDR1 SGHNT, CDR2 YYREEE (reference sequence). V was clipped by 5 bases and J by 0 bases; unmatched bases: 5. The CDR3 covers 15 residues.

This clonotype was counted ten times or more. This chain connects TRBV12-3 or TRBV12-4 to TRBJ1-1, with TRBD1 matching over 9 bases. V lost 2 bases to trimming and J lost 2 bases; unmatched junction nucleotides: 9. The CDR3 extends over 17 amino acids. CDR3: CASSLISTGGVNTEAFF. The CDR3 DNA reads TGTGCCAGCAGTTTAATATCGACAGGGGGAGTTAACACTGAAGCTTTCTTT.

This clonotype has ten or more counts. The V call is TRBV4-2, the J call TRBJ1-1, with D unresolved. V gave up 5 bases and J gave up 5 bases, with 15 bases separating them. The germline CDR1 and CDR2 sequences are LGHNA and YNFKEQ. The CDR3 length is 14 residues. CDR3 sequence (DNA): TGTGCCAGCAGCGCGGACTCGCTGGGGACTGAAGCTTTCTTT. Its translation: CASSADSLGTEAFF.

The rearrangement uses TRBV11-2 and TRBJ1-3; maybe TRBD1 (5 bases). V lost 10 bases and J lost 1, with 17 bases in between. The germline CDR1 and CDR2 sequences are SGHAT and FQNNGV. The CDR3 loop spans 15 amino acids. Written as DNA, the CDR3 is TGTGCCACCGAGAGGCGGGGACTGTCTGGAAACACCATATATTTT. Protein sequence: CATERRGLSGNTIYF.

This clonotype was seen a few times. J is TRBJ1-2 and V is TRBV11-1, with D possibly matching TRBD1 (5 bases). V was cut by 3 bases and J by 1 base, with 12 bases left in between. Germline-derived CDR1 and CDR2 are SGHAT and FQDESV (reference sequence). The CDR3 is 15 residues long. The CDR3 DNA reads TGTGCCAGCAGCTTGTCAGGGAATCATAACTATGGCTACACCTTC. Protein product: CASSLSGNHNYGYTF.

The table lists this clonotype with many counts. The V and J genes are TRBV12-3 or TRBV12-4 and TRBJ2-1; TRBD2 might be the D (5 bases). The CDR3 sequence is 14 residues long. V was shortened by 0 bases and J by 10 bases, with 13 bases between the two germline ends. In DNA form, the CDR3 reads TGTGCCAGCAGTTTAGCGCGGCGGAGGTGGGAGCAGTTCTTC. It codes for CASSLARRRWEQFF.

This clonotype was detected a few times. The rearrangement joins TRBV5-6 to TRBJ1-1, with D tentatively TRBD1 (5 bases). Trimming left V 5 bases short and J 1 base short, with 15 bases between. CDR1 is SGHDT and CDR2 is YYEEEE in the germline V gene. There are 15 residues in the CDR3. CDR3 DNA sequence: TGTGCCAGCAGGAATGAGGAGGACACGAACACTGAAGCTTTCTTT. Translating it yields CASRNEEDTNTEAFF.

This clonotype was detected only a few times. The chain couples TRBV6-6 to TRBJ1-1; D remains unclear. Germline CDR1 MNHNY, CDR2 SVGAGI (reference sequence). Trimming cost V 6 bases and J 3 bases, with 8 bases left between them. This CDR3 comprises 12 residues. Written as DNA, the CDR3 is TGTGCCAGCAGGAACCGGGACACTGAAGCTTTCTTT. Translation gives CASRNRDTEAFF.

This clonotype occurred many times. The chain recombines TRBV5-6 with TRBJ2-2, with D maybe TRBD2 (5 bases). Germline loops: CDR1 SGHDT, CDR2 YYEEEE. V was trimmed by 0 bases and J by 4 bases, leaving 10 bases between them. The length of the CDR3 is 15 residues. DNA for the CDR3: TGTGCCAGCAGCTTGGGAGGGATCACCACCGGGGAGCTGTTTTTT. Its translation: CASSLGGITTGELFF.

This clonotype was detected a few times. J is TRBJ2-3 and V is TRBV11-2; either TRBD1 or TRBD2 may supply D (6 bases each). Germline-derived CDR1 and CDR2 are SGHAT and FQNNGV. The CDR3 is 15 residues long. V was clipped by 0 bases and J by 2 bases, with 9 bases between them. The CDR3 DNA reads as TGTGCCAGCAGCTTAGAGGGGGGCTACACAGATACGCAGTATTTT. Amino acids: CASSLEGGYTDTQYF.

This clonotype occurred a few times. The V call is TRBV2, the J call TRBJ2-1, with 10 bases matching TRBD2. Trimming cost V 2 bases and J 4 bases; bases outside gene matches: 5. Germline CDR1 reads SNHLY; CDR2 reads FYNNEI. This CDR3 is 16 amino acids long. CDR3 sequence: CASSERASGGYNEQFF. DNA for the CDR3: TGTGCCAGCAGTGAAAGGGCTAGCGGGGGATACAATGAGCAGTTCTTC.

This clonotype came up a few times. This sequence joins TRBV12-3 or TRBV12-4 and TRBJ2-1; TRBD2 agrees at 7 bases. J lost 0 bases, V lost 9 bases, and 5 bases had no gene match. This CDR3 comprises 14 residues. The CDR3 region has the DNA TGTGCCAGGGCGAGGACTAGCTCCTACAATGAGCAGTTCTTC. Amino acid sequence: CARARTSSYNEQFF.

This clonotype occurred many times. The chain employs TRBV12-3 or TRBV12-4 and TRBJ1-6; the match to TRBD1 covers 10 bases. CDR3 length: 14 residues. The ends lost 6 bases at V and 9 bases at J; junction bases unmatched: 5. Here the CDR3 DNA reads TGTGCCAGCAGGGCCGGGACAGGGGTTTCACCCCTCCACTTT. Its protein product is CASRAGTGVSPLHF.

This clonotype was recorded at least ten times. CDR3 coding DNA: TGTGCCAGCAGTCCCCGGACAGGGGACTTTTATGGCTACACCTTC. Protein: CASSPRTGDFYGYTF. The chain has TRBV12-3 or TRBV12-4 and TRBJ1-2, with 9 bases identical to TRBD1. V trimming: 5 bases; J trimming: 5 bases; junction bases outside the gene matches: 9. This CDR3 has 15 residues.